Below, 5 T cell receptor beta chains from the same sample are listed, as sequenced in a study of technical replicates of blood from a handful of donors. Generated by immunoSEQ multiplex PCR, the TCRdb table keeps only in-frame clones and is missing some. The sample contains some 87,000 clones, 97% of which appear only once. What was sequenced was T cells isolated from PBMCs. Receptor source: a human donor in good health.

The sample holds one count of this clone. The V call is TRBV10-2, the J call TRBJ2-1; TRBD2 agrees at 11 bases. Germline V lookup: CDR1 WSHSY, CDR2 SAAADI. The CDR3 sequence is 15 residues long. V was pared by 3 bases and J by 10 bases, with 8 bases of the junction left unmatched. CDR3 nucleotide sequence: TGCGCCAGCAGTGATACCCTAGCGGGAGGACGGGAGCAGTTCTTC. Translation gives CASSDTLAGGREQFF.

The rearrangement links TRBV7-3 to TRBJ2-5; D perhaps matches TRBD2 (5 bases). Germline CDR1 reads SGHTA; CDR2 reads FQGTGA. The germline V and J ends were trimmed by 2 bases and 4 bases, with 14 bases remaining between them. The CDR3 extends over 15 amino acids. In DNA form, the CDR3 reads TGTGCCAGCAGCTTACAATCGGGAAGCAGAGAGACCCAGTACTTC. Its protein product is CASSLQSGSRETQYF.

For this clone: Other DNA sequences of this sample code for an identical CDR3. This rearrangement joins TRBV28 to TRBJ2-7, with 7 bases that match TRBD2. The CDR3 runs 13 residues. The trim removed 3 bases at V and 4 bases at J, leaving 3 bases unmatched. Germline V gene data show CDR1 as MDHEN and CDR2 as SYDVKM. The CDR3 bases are TGTGCCAGCAGTTTTCCGGGACTATACGAGCAGTACTTC. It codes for CASSFPGLYEQYF.

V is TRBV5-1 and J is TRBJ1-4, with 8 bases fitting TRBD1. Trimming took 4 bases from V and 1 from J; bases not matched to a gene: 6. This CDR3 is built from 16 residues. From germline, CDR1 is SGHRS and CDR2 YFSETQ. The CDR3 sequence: CASSEQGDGTNEKLFF. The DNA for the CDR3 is TGCGCCAGCAGCGAACAGGGGGATGGAACTAATGAAAAACTGTTTTTT.

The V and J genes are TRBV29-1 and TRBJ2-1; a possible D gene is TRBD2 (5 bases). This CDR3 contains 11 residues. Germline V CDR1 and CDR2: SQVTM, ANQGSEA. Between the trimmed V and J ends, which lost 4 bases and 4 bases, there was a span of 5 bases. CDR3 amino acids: CSVAGYNEQFF. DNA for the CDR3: TGCAGCGTTGCGGGATACAATGAGCAGTTCTTC.